The 30 T cell receptor beta chains in this list originate from one sample, sequenced in a study of cytomegalovirus exposure and HLA in healthy donors. The PCR used 60 Vbeta and 13 Jbeta primers. Profiled with immunoSEQ multiplex PCR; TCRdb holds only in-frame clones, not every one. The table has roughly 96,000 clones, under 85% seen once. The sequenced sample consisted of PBMCs. The receptors originated from a woman in her sixties or seventies in good health and CMV-seropositive.

The chain is built from TRBV7-3 and TRBJ2-7, with TRBD1 identical over 9 bases. The CDR3 totals 15 residues. The germline V gene has CDR1 SGHTA and CDR2 FQGTGA. J lost 3 bases, V lost 6 bases, and 9 bases had no gene match. CDR3 amino acids: CASSSGGTGLYEQYF. Written as DNA, the CDR3 is TGTGCCAGCAGTTCAGGTGGGACAGGGCTCTACGAGCAGTACTTC.

The V and J genes are TRBV15 and TRBJ1-3, with D uncertain. The CDR3 consists of 16 residues. Germline V CDR1 and CDR2: LNHNV, YYDKDF (reference sequence). Between the trimmed V and J ends, which lost 0 bases and 3 bases, there was a span of 12 bases. CDR3: CATSRDREARGNTIYF. As DNA, the CDR3 is TGTGCCACCAGCAGAGATAGGGAGGCCCGTGGAAACACCATATATTTT.

This chain's CDR3 is CASRPHRVQSTEAFF. DNA of the CDR3: TGTGCCAGCAGGCCACACAGGGTTCAGAGCACTGAAGCTTTCTTT. The J gene is TRBJ1-1, the V gene TRBV28; a possible D gene is TRBD1 (6 bases). This CDR3 comprises 15 residues. The germline V and J ends were trimmed by 6 bases and 4 bases, with 18 bases remaining between them. Germline V gene lookup returns CDR1 MDHEN and CDR2 SYDVKM.

In this sample, this clone turned up many times. The gene calls are TRBV4-2 and TRBJ1-1; possibly TRBD1 for D (5 bases). The germline V gene has CDR1 LGHNA and CDR2 YNFKEQ. The CDR3 contains 13 residues. Trimming took off 9 bases at V and 0 bases at J, with 11 bases between the two ends. CDR3 sequence (DNA): TGTGCCAGTTGCCAGGGTATGAACACTGAAGCTTTCTTT. As protein: CASCQGMNTEAFF.

The genes are TRBV5-6 and TRBJ2-7; 11 nucleotides align to TRBD1. Unmatched junction bases numbered 5, after V lost 4 bases and J lost 2 bases. Germline loops: CDR1 SGHDT, CDR2 YYEEEE. CDR3 size: 15 residues. The DNA of the CDR3 is TGTGCCAGCAGCGGAACGGGACAGGGGGCCTACGAGCAGTACTTC. Protein product: CASSGTGQGAYEQYF.

The chain recombines TRBV6-5 with TRBJ2-3, with D maybe TRBD1 (6 bases). V shed 2 bases and J shed 1 base, with 10 bases lying between them. The CDR3 is made up of 15 amino acids. Germline V lookup: CDR1 MNHEY, CDR2 SVGAGI. The CDR3 region is CASSYGRGGTDTQYF. The CDR3 bases are TGTGCCAGCAGTTACGGCAGGGGTGGCACAGATACGCAGTATTTT.

The chain couples TRBV6-1 to TRBJ2-7; 9 positions match TRBD1. This CDR3 has 13 residues. The junction had 4 bases not matched to a gene; V was cut back by 7 bases and J by 3 bases. From germline, CDR1 is MNHNS and CDR2 SASEGT. The CDR3 DNA reads as TGTGCCAGCAAGGGACAGGGTGACTACGAGCAGTACTTC. Amino acid sequence: CASKGQGDYEQYF.

The chain employs TRBV6-5 and TRBJ1-5; D remains unclear. Trimming cost V 2 bases and J 2 bases, with 7 bases left between them. The CDR3 spans 14 residues. Germline lookup yields CDR1 MNHEY and CDR2 SVGAGI. CDR3: CASSYKSGNQPQHF. The CDR3 DNA is TGTGCCAGCAGTTACAAATCTGGCAATCAGCCCCAGCATTTT.

The V call is TRBV4-3, the J call TRBJ2-7; no clear D gene. V lost 0 bases and J lost 0, with 12 bases in between. The germline V gene has CDR1 LGHNA and CDR2 YSLEER. The CDR3 consists of 16 residues. The CDR3 here is CASSQEDAGNSYEQYF. The CDR3 DNA reads as TGCGCCAGCAGCCAAGAAGATGCAGGTAACTCCTACGAGCAGTACTTC.

This chain joins TRBV9 and TRBJ2-2; D unclear. Looked up from germline, CDR1 is SGDLS and CDR2 is YYNGEE. Trimming removed 4 bases at V and 6 bases at J, with 7 bases between. CDR3 length: 12 residues. CDR3 nucleotide sequence: TGTGCCAGCAGCACCCAGGCCGGGGAGCTGTTTTTT. Residues: CASSTQAGELFF.

The chain links TRBV9 to TRBJ1-2; a possible D gene is TRBD1 (5 bases). Between the trimmed V and J ends, which lost 1 base and 2 bases, there was a span of 6 bases. CDR3 length equals 13 residues. In germline, CDR1 is SGDLS, CDR2 YYNGEE. DNA of the CDR3: TGTGCCAGCAGCGTACAGGGAAACTATGGCTACACCTTC. Protein sequence: CASSVQGNYGYTF.

The chain links TRBV28 to TRBJ2-2; TRBD1 matches at 7 bases. The CDR3 consists of 15 residues. The V and J ends lost 7 bases and 4 bases, in that order; junction bases with no gene match: 9. The V gene's germline CDR1 is MDHEN and CDR2 SYDVKM. CDR3: CASNQGGGATGELFF. The CDR3 DNA reads TGTGCCAGCAACCAAGGGGGCGGAGCCACCGGGGAGCTGTTTTTT.

J is TRBJ1-1 and V is TRBV15; no firm D call. The germline V gene has CDR1 LNHNV and CDR2 YYDKDF (reference sequence). This CDR3 is built from 15 residues. The germline V and J ends were trimmed by 0 bases and 2 bases, with 10 bases remaining between them. The CDR3 protein is CATSRDFHKNTEAFF. The CDR3 DNA sequence: TGTGCCACCAGCAGAGATTTTCACAAAAACACTGAAGCTTTCTTT.

This clone has only one observation. J is TRBJ2-2 and V is TRBV5-6, with 8 bases matching TRBD2. In germline, CDR1 is SGHDT, CDR2 YYEEEE. This CDR3 spans 17 amino acids. The V and J ends lost 4 bases and 7 bases, in that order; junction bases with no gene match: 15. The chain's CDR3 is CASSRAISGNPHGELFF. The CDR3 nucleotides are TGTGCCAGCAGCAGAGCTATTAGCGGGAATCCGCACGGGGAGCTGTTTTTT.

V is TRBV7-2 and J is TRBJ2-1, with TRBD1 matching over 7 bases. Germline values: CDR1 SGHTA, CDR2 FQGNSA. The CDR3 is 15 residues long. V lost 3 bases, J lost 5 bases, and 7 bases stayed unmatched. The CDR3 spells CASSFRQGRNNEQFF. The CDR3 DNA reads TGTGCCAGCAGCTTCAGACAGGGTCGAAACAATGAGCAGTTCTTC.

This clone was seen only once. DNA of the CDR3: TGCGCCAGCAGATACGGACTAGCGGGAGTCTCCGGGGAGCTGTTTTTT. It translates to CASRYGLAGVSGELFF. The chain recombines TRBV5-1 with TRBJ2-2; 13 nucleotides match TRBD2. This CDR3 contains 16 residues. Trimming removed 5 bases from V and 6 bases from J; junction bases left unmatched: 7. Germline CDR1 is SGHRS and CDR2 is YFSETQ. The full variable domain, with the rest looked up from reference TRBV5-1 and TRBJ2-2, is KAGVTQTPRYLIKTRGQQVTLSCSPISGHRSVSWYQQTPGQGLQFLFEYFSETQRNKGNFPGRFSGRQFSNSRSEMNVSTLELGDSALYLCASRYGLAGVSGELFFGEGSRLTVL.

The chain combines TRBV18 with TRBJ1-4; 9 bases are a match to TRBD1. V dropped 3 bases and J dropped 5; count of bases not matched to a gene: 4. The CDR3 sequence is 15 residues long. CDR1 and CDR2 (germline): KGHSH, LQKENI. The CDR3 reads CASSPSDRGNEKLFF. DNA for the CDR3: TGTGCCAGCTCACCCTCTGACAGGGGGAATGAAAAACTGTTTTTT.

This rearrangement joins TRBV5-8 to TRBJ1-2; D remains unclear. The CDR3 extends over 15 amino acids. CDR1 SGHTS and CDR2 YDEGEE come from the germline V gene. The V end was cut by 0 bases, the J end by 8 bases, with 17 bases between. The CDR3 sequence is CASSLASWQVVGYTF. The CDR3 DNA is TGTGCCAGCAGCTTGGCGAGTTGGCAGGTGGTAGGCTACACCTTC.

The chain employs TRBV10-3 and TRBJ2-2; tentative D call: TRBD2 (6 bases). Trimming removed 6 bases at V and 4 bases at J, with 9 bases between. The CDR3 has 13 amino acids. Germline V lookup: CDR1 ENHRY, CDR2 SYGVKD. CDR3 nucleotides: TGTGCCATCAGCCCGGAGGGCACCGGGGAGCTGTTTTTT. As protein: CAISPEGTGELFF.

The chain employs TRBV13 and TRBJ2-7, with TRBD2 identical over 9 bases. The CDR3 contains 14 residues. J was trimmed by 0 bases and V by 8 bases; bases with no gene match: 5. The germline V gene encodes CDR1 PRHDT and CDR2 FYEKMQ (reference sequence). The CDR3 DNA sequence: TGTGCCAGCTCCCTAGCGGGGCGCTCCTACGAGCAGTACTTC. It is translated as CASSLAGRSYEQYF. Complete variable domain (other parts from reference TRBV13 and TRBJ2-7): AAGVIQSPRHLIKEKRETATLKCYPIPRHDTVYWYQQGPGQDPQFLISFYEKMQSDKGSIPDRFSAQQFSDYHSELNMSSLELGDSALYFCASSLAGRSYEQYFGPGTRLTVT.

This chain connects TRBV2 to TRBJ1-5; D remains unclear. Trimming took 0 bases from V and 0 from J, leaving 6 bases between them. There are 15 residues in the CDR3. In germline, CDR1 is SNHLY, CDR2 FYNNEI. This CDR3 is CASSEAGVSNQPQHF. CDR3 nucleotides: TGTGCCAGCAGTGAAGCGGGAGTTAGCAATCAGCCCCAGCATTTT.

This clone is a singleton in its sample. The chain recombines TRBV10-3 with TRBJ2-5; TRBD1 matches 10 bases. The DNA matches TRBJ2-7 better at its end, which makes the J call doubtful. Germline CDR1 ENHRY, CDR2 SYGVKD. The CDR3 is 13 residues long. The DNA of the CDR3 is TGTGCCATCACCGGGGACAGGGGATACGAGCAGTACTTC. This sequence encodes CAITGDRGYEQYF.

This chain connects TRBV9 to TRBJ2-2, with D perhaps matching TRBD2 (6 bases). This CDR3 is built from 17 residues. The ends were cut back, 4 bases at V and 7 bases at J, with 23 bases in the middle. Germline loops: CDR1 SGDLS, CDR2 YYNGEE. CDR3 nucleotide sequence: TGTGCCAGCAGCCCCTTGCGGGGCGGCCTCGGGTTCGGGGAGCTGTTTTTT. Its protein is CASSPLRGGLGFGELFF.

This clone was found a few times. The gene calls are TRBV7-2 and TRBJ1-5; no clear D gene. CDR1 is SGHTA, CDR2 FQGNSA, per germline. CDR3 length: 13 amino acids. V was clipped by 2 bases and J by 5 bases, with 7 bases between them. The CDR3, as DNA: TGTGCCAGCAGCTTAACGGGAGATCAGCCCCAGCATTTT. This codes for CASSLTGDQPQHF.

This clone was detected a few times. This sequence joins TRBV6-4 and TRBJ2-3; D not resolved. The CDR3 runs 13 residues. Germline V gene data show CDR1 as MRHNA and CDR2 as SNTAGT. Trimming shortened V by 5 bases and J by 6 bases, and 12 bases separated the two germline ends. The CDR3 nucleotides are TGTGCCAGCAGTCCCTTCTCTTCGGATACGCAGTATTTT. This codes for CASSPFSSDTQYF.

The chain employs TRBV7-9 and TRBJ2-1, with TRBD1 identical over 7 bases. Germline CDR1 and CDR2: SEHNR and FQNEAQ (reference sequence). V gave up 5 bases and J gave up 5 bases; unmatched junction bases: 6. This CDR3 comprises 14 residues. As DNA, the CDR3 is TGTGCCAGCAGCCAGGGACAGTACCACAATGAGCAGTTCTTC. Its translation: CASSQGQYHNEQFF.

The sample holds a few counts of this clone. The chain employs TRBV18 and TRBJ1-5; a weak D match, TRBD1 (5 bases). V lost 2 bases, J lost 7 bases, and 12 bases lay in between. The CDR3 spans 14 residues. Germline CDR1 reads KGHSH; CDR2 reads LQKENI. CDR3 amino acids: CASSPELGEQPQHF. The CDR3 region has the DNA TGTGCCAGCTCACCAGAGCTAGGGGAACAGCCCCAGCATTTT.

This clone has only one observation. The chain employs TRBV27 and TRBJ2-1, with 10 bases lining up with TRBD2. The CDR3 runs to 15 residues. CDR1 and CDR2 (germline): MNHEY, SMNVEV (reference sequence). V gave up 6 bases and J gave up 2 bases; unmatched junction bases: 4. The CDR3 region has the DNA TGTGCCAGCAGCCCAACTAGCGGGGCCTACAATGAGCAGTTCTTC. This sequence encodes CASSPTSGAYNEQFF.

This chain connects TRBV7-6 to TRBJ2-7, with 9 bases that match TRBD1. The CDR3 loop spans 13 amino acids. From germline, CDR1 is SGHVS and CDR2 FNYEAQ. Unmatched junction bases numbered 8, after V lost 8 bases and J lost 6 bases. The CDR3 bases are TGTGCCAGCGGACGGACAGGGGCCGGCGAGCAGTACTTC. It specifies CASGRTGAGEQYF.

This clone was observed a single time. This chain links TRBV9 with TRBJ2-1; TRBD1 aligns across 7 bases. Germline lookup yields CDR1 SGDLS and CDR2 YYNGEE. CDR3 length: 14 residues. V dropped 2 bases and J dropped 4; count of bases not matched to a gene: 3. The CDR3 here is CASSVGTEYNEQFF. The CDR3 nucleotides read TGTGCCAGCAGCGTCGGGACAGAATACAATGAGCAGTTCTTC. Filled out from reference TRBV9 and TRBJ2-1, the complete variable domain reads DSGVTQTPKHLITATGQRVTLRCSPRSGDLSVYWYQQSLDQGLQFLIQYYNGEERAKGNILERFSAQQFPDLHSELNLSSLELGDSALYFCASSVGTEYNEQFFGPGTRLTVL.